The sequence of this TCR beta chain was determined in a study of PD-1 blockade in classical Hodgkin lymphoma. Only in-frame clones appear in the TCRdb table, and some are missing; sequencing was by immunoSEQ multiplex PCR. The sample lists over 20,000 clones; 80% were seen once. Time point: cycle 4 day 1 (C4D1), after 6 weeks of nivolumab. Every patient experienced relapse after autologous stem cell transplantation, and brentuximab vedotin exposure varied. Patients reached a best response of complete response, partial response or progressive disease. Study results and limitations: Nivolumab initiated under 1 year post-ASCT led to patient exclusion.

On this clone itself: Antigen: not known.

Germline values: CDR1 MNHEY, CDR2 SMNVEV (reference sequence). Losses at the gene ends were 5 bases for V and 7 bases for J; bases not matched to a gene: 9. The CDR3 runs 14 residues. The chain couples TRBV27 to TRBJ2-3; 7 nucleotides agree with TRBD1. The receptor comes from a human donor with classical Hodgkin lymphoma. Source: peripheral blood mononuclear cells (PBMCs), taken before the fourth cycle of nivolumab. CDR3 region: CASSGGQILNTQYF. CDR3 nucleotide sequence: TGTGCCAGCAGTGGGGGACAGATCCTTAATACGCAGTATTTT.